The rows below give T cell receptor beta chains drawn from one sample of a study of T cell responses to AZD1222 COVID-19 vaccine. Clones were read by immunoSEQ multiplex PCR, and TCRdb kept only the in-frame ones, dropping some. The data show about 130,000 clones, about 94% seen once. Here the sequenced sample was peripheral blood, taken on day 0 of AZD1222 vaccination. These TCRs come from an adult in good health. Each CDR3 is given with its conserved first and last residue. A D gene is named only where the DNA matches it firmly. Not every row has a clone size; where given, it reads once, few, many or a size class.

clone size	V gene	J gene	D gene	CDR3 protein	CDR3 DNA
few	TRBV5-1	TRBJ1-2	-	CASSLDRDYGYTF	TGCGCCAGCAGCTTGGACAGGGACTATGGCTACACCTTC
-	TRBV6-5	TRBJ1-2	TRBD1	CASRISGGRGYTF	TGTGCCAGCAGAATATCAGGGGGTAGAGGCTACACCTTC
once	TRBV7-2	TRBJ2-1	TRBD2	CASSLARRASGSWVSYNEQFF	TGTGCCAGCAGCTTAGCGCGTAGGGCTAGCGGGAGTTGGGTGAGCTACAATGAGCAGTTCTTC
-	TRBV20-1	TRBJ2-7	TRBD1	CSASTYDRGPGNEQYF	TGCAGTGCTAGTACATACGACAGGGGGCCAGGGAACGAGCAGTACTTC
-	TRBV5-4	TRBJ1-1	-	CASSVYLRAEAFF	TGTGCCAGCAGCGTCTACTTGAGGGCTGAAGCTTTCTTT
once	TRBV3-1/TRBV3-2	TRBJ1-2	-	CASSLRQEGYTF	TGTGCCAGCAGCCTCCGACAGGAAGGCTACACCTTC
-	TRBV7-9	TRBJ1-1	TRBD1	CASSLDRGRGTEAFF	TGTGCCAGCAGCTTAGACAGGGGGCGAGGCACTGAAGCTTTCTTT
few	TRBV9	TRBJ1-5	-	CASSVGGVSNQPQHF	TGTGCCAGCAGCGTAGGAGGGGTAAGCAATCAGCCCCAGCATTTT
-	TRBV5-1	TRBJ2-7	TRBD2	CASSLVGRGAREQYF	TGCGCCAGCAGCTTGGTCGGGCGGGGGGCGAGAGAGCAGTACTTC
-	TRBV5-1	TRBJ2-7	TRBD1	CASSARQGAGNEQYF	TGCGCCAGCAGCGCCCGACAGGGGGCTGGTAACGAGCAGTACTTC
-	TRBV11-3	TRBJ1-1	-	CASSPGRYAEAFF	TGTGCCAGCAGCCCCGGGAGATACGCTGAAGCTTTCTTT
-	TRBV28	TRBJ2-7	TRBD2	CASSRSSGSKSEQYF	TGTGCCAGCAGCCGCTCTAGCGGGAGTAAGTCCGAGCAGTACTTC
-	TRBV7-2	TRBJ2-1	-	CASSLVPSNEQFF	TGTGCCAGCAGCTTAGTGCCCAGCAATGAGCAGTTCTTC
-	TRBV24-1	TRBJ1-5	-	CATQTGFSNQPQHF	TGTGCCACTCAAACAGGGTTTAGCAATCAGCCCCAGCATTTT
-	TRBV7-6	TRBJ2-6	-	CASSLVPSGANVLTF	TGTGCCAGCAGCTTAGTACCCTCTGGGGCCAACGTCCTGACTTTC
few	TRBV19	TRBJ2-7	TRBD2	CASSIGLAGGEQYF	TGTGCCAGTAGTATTGGACTAGCGGGGGGCGAGCAGTACTTC
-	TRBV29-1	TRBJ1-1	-	CSGKDGTNTEAFF	TGCAGCGGGAAGGACGGGACGAACACTGAAGCTTTCTTT
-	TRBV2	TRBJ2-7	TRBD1	CASNTGGHEQYF	TGTGCCAGCAATACAGGGGGCCACGAGCAGTACTTC
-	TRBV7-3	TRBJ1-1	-	CASSPGRTNTEAFF	TGTGCCAGCAGCCCGGGACGGACGAACACTGAAGCTTTCTTT
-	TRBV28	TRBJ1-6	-	CASSSLQPLHF	TGTGCCAGCAGTTCCCTCCAGCCCCTCCACTTT
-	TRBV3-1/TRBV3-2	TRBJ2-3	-	CASSQDVLDTQYF	TGTGCCAGCAGCCAAGATGTCTTGGATACGCAGTATTTT
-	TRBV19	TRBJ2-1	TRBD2	CASSIEAGGAYNEQFF	TGTGCCAGTAGTATAGAGGCCGGGGGGGCCTACAATGAGCAGTTCTTC